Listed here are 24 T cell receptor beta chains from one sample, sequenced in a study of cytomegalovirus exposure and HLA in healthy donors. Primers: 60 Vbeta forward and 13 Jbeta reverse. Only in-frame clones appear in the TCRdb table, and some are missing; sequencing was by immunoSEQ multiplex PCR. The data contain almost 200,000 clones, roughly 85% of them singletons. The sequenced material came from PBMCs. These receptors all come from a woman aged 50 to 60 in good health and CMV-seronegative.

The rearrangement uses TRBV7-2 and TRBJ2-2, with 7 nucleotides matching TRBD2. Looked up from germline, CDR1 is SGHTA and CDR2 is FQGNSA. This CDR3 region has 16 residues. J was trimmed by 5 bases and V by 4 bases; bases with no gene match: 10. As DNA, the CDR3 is TGTGCCAGCAGCTCAGGACTAGTATATTATACCGGGGAGCTGTTTTTT. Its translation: CASSSGLVYYTGELFF.

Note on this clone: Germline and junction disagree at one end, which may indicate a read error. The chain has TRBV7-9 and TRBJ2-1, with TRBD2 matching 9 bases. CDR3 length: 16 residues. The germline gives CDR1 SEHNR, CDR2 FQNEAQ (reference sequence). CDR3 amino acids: CSSSLRDSGSPIEQFF. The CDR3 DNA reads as TGTTCCAGCAGTTTACGCGATAGCGGGAGTCCTATCGAGCAGTTCTTC.

The CDR3 nucleotides are TGCGCCAGCAGCTTGGGCGGCAGGGGGCCGGGGACCGGGGAGCTGTTTTTT. It translates to CASSLGGRGPGTGELFF. J is TRBJ2-2 and V is TRBV5-1; TRBD1 matches at 8 bases. This CDR3 contains 17 residues. Unmatched junction bases numbered 9, after V lost 0 bases and J lost 5 bases. The germline gives CDR1 SGHRS, CDR2 YFSETQ. Full variable domain (remainder filled in from reference TRBV5-1 and TRBJ2-2): KAGVTQTPRYLIKTRGQQVTLSCSPISGHRSVSWYQQTPGQGLQFLFEYFSETQRNKGNFPGRFSGRQFSNSRSEMNVSTLELGDSALYLCASSLGGRGPGTGELFFGEGSRLTVL.

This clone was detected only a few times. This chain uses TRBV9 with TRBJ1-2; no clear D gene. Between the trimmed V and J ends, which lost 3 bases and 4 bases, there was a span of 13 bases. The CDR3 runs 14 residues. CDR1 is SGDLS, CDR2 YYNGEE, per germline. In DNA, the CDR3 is TGTGCCAGCAGCGCGTACGGTAAAGCCTATGGCTACACCTTC. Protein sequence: CASSAYGKAYGYTF.

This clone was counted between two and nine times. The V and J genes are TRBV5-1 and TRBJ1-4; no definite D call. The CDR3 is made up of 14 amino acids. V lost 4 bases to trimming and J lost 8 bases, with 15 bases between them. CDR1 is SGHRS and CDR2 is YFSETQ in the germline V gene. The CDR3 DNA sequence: TGCGCCAGCAGCGGAGGTGAGCCCGAGGAAAAACTGTTTTTT. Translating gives CASSGGEPEEKLFF.

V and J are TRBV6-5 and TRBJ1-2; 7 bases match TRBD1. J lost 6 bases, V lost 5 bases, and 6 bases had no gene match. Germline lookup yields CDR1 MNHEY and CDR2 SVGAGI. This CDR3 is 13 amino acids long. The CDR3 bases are TGTGCCAGCAGTAACAGACAGGGCCATGGCTACACCTTC. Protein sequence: CASSNRQGHGYTF.

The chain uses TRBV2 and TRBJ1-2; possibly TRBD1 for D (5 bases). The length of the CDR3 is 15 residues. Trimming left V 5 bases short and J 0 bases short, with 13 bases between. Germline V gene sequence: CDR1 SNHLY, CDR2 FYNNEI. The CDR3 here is CASSLTGATNYGYTF. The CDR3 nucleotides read TGTGCCAGCAGTTTAACAGGAGCGACTAACTATGGCTACACCTTC.

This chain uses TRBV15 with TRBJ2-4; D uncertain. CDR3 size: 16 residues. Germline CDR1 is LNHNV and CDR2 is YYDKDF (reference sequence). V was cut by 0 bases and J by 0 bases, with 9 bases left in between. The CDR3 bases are TGTGCCACCAGCAGAGATCCTCGTTTAGCCAAAAACATTCAGTACTTC. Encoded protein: CATSRDPRLAKNIQYF. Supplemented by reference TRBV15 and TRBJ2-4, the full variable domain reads DAMVIQNPRYQVTQFGKPVTLSCSQTLNHNVMYWYQQKSSQAPKLLFHYYDKDFNNEADTPDNFQSRRPNTSFCFLDIRSPGLGDTAMYLCATSRDPRLAKNIQYFGAGTRLSVL.

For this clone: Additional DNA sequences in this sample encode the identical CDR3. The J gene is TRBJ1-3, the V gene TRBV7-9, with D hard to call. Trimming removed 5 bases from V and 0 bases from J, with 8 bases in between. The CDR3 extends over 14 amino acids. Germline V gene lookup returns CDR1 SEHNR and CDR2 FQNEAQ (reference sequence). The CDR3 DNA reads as TGTGCCAGCAGCCTGACTGGCTCTGGAAACACCATATATTTT. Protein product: CASSLTGSGNTIYF.

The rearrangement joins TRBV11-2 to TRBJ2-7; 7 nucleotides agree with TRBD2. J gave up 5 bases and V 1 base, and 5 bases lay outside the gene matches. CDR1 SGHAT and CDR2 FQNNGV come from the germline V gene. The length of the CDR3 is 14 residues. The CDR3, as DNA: TGTGCCAGCAGCTTAGCGGGAGGCCCTCACGAGCAGTACTTC. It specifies CASSLAGGPHEQYF.

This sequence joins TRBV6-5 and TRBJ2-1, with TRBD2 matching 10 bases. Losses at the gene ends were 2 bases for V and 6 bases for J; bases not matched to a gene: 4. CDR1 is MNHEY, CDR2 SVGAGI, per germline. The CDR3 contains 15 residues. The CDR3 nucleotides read TGTGCCAGCAGTTACGTCTCTAGCGGGGGCAATGAGCAGTTCTTC. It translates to CASSYVSSGGNEQFF.

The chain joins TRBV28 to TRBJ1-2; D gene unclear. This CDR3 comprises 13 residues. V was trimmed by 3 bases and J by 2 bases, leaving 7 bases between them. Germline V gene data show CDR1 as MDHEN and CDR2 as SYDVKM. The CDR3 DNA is TGTGCCAGCAGTTTGAGGGTCAACTATGGCTACACCTTC. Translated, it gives CASSLRVNYGYTF.

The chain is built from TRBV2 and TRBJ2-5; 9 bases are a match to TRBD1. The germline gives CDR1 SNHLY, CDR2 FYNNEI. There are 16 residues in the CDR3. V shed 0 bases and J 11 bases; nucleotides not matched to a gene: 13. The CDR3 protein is CASSEARPQGAREQYF. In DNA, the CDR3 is TGTGCCAGCAGTGAAGCCCGGCCACAGGGGGCAAGGGAGCAGTACTTC.

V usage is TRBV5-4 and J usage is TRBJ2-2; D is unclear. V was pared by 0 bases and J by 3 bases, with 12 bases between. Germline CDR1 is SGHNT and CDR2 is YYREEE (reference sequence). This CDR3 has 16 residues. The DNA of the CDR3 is TGTGCCAGCAGCTTGGGTCTAGTGTTCGACACCGGGGAGCTGTTTTTT. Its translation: CASSLGLVFDTGELFF.

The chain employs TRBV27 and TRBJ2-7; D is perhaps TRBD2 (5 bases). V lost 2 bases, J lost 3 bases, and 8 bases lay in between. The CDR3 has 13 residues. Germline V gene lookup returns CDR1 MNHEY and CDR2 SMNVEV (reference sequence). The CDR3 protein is CASSLKRSYEQYF. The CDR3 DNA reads TGTGCCAGCAGTTTAAAGCGGAGCTACGAGCAGTACTTC.

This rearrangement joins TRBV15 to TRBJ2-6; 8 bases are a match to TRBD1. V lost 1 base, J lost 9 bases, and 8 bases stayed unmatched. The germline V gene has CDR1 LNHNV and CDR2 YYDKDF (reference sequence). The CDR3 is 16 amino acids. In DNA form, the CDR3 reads TGTGCCACCAGCAGAGGAGCAGGGGGCTTAGGCAACGTCCTGACTTTC. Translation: CATSRGAGGLGNVLTF.

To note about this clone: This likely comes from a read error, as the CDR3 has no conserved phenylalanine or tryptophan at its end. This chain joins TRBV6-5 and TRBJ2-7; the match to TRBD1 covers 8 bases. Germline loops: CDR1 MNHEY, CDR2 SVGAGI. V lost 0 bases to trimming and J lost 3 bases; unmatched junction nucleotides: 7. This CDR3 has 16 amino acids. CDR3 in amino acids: CASSYSYSGGNYEQYL. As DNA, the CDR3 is TGTGCCAGCAGTTACTCGTATTCAGGGGGCAACTACGAGCAGTACCTC.

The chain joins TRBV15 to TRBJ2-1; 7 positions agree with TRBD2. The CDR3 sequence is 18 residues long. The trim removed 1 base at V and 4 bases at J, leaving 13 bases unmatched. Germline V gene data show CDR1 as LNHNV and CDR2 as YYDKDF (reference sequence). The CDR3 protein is CATSRAKGGSGQYNEQFF. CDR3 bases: TGTGCCACCAGCAGAGCCAAGGGAGGTAGCGGGCAATACAATGAGCAGTTCTTC.

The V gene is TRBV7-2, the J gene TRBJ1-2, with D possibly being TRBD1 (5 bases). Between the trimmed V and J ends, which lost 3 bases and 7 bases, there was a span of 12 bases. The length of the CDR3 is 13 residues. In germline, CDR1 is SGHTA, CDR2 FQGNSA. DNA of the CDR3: TGTGCCAGCAGCTTCGGTTTCGGGGGTGGCTACACCTTC. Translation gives CASSFGFGGGYTF. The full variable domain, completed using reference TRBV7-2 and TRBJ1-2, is GAGVSQSPSNKVTEKGKDVELRCDPISGHTALYWYRQSLGQGLEFLIYFQGNSAPDKSGLPSDRFSAERTGGSVSTLTIQRTQQEDSAVYLCASSFGFGGGYTFGSGTRLTVV.

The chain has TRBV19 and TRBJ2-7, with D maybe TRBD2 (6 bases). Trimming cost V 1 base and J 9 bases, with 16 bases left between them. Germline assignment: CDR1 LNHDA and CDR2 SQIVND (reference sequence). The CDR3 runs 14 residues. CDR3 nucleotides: TGTGCCAGTAGTATAGTGTACCCGGAGGGGCGGCAGTACTTC. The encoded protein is CASSIVYPEGRQYF. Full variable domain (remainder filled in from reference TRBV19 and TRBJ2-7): DGGITQSPKYLFRKEGQNVTLSCEQNLNHDAMYWYRQDPGQGLRLIYYSQIVNDFQKGDIAEGYSVSREKKESFPLTVTSAQKNPTAFYLCASSIVYPEGRQYFGPGTRLTVT.

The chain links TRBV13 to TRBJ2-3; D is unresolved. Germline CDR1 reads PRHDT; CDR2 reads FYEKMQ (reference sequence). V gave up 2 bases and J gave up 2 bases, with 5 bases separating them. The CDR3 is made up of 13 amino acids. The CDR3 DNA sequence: TGTGCCAGCAGCTTACAGAACACAGATACGCAGTATTTT. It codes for CASSLQNTDTQYF.

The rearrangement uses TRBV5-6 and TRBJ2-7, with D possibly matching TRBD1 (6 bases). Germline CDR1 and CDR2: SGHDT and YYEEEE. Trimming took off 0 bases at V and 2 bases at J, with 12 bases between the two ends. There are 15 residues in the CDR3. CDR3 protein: CASSLVGQPTYEQYF. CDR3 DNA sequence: TGTGCCAGCAGCTTGGTCGGACAGCCCACCTACGAGCAGTACTTC. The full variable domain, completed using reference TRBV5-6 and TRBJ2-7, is DAGVTQSPTHLIKTRGQQVTLRCSPKSGHDTVSWYQQALGQGPQFIFQYYEEEERQRGNFPDRFSGHQFPNYSSELNVNALLLGDSALYLCASSLVGQPTYEQYFGPGTRLTVT.

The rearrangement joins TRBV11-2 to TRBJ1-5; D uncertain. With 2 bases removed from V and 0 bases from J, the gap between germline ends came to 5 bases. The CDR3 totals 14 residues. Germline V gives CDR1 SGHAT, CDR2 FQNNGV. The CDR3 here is CASSLQYSNQPQHF. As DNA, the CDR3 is TGTGCCAGCAGCTTACAGTATAGCAATCAGCCCCAGCATTTT.

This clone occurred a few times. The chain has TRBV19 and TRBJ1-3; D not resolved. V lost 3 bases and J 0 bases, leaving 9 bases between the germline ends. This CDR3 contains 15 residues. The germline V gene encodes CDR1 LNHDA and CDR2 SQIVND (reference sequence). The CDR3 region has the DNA TGTGCCAGTAGTATGGAGCCTTACTCTGGAAACACCATATATTTT. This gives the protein CASSMEPYSGNTIYF. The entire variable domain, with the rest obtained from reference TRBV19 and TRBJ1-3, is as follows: DGGITQSPKYLFRKEGQNVTLSCEQNLNHDAMYWYRQDPGQGLRLIYYSQIVNDFQKGDIAEGYSVSREKKESFPLTVTSAQKNPTAFYLCASSMEPYSGNTIYFGEGSWLTVV.